The 12 T cell receptor beta chains below all came from one sample that was sequenced in a study of human T cells and chemical hapten exposure. TCRdb re-derived calls from the RACE reads in MiXCR, one entry per CDR3 protein. The sample yields around 85,000 distinct CDR3 sequences, over 10% seen once. Specified time point: patch test 3, about 24 weeks after DPC sensitization. Treatment noted: therapeutic diphenylcyclopropenone sensitization with weekly scalp DPC. This sample comprised whole blood, obtained in connection with sensitization to the hapten diphenylcyclopropenone (DPC). These receptors came from a woman in her forties or fifties with alopecia areata. Some clones in this sample may be carry-over from other donors' samples.

J is TRBJ1-5 and V is TRBV15, with D perhaps TRBD1 (5 bases). This CDR3 is built from 14 residues. Trimming took 2 bases from V and 5 from J, leaving 10 bases between them. Per the germline V gene, CDR1 is LNHNV and CDR2 is YYDKDF (reference sequence). The CDR3 protein is CATSRQGRDQPQHF. CDR3 nucleotide sequence: TGTGCCACCAGCAGACAGGGCAGGGATCAGCCCCAGCATTTT.

This clonotype was observed many times. V is TRBV20-1 and J is TRBJ2-1, with 10 bases identical to TRBD2. Germline trimming cut 5 bases from V and 4 bases from J; bases unmatched to any gene: 8. This CDR3 is 15 amino acids long. Germline V lookup: CDR1 DFQATT, CDR2 SNEGSKA (reference sequence). The CDR3 bases are TGCAGTGCTCTAACCCTAGCGGGAGCTTACAATGAGCAGTTCTTC. Protein: CSALTLAGAYNEQFF.

This clonotype was observed a few times. This chain uses TRBV6-5 with TRBJ1-5, with D hard to call. Germline CDR1 MNHEY, CDR2 SVGAGI. The CDR3 loop spans 16 amino acids. The V end lost 9 bases, the J end lost 7 bases, and 25 bases lay between the germline ends. CDR3: CARVYDLVLPLQPQHF. DNA for the CDR3: TGTGCCAGGGTATACGACCTAGTGCTCCCATTGCAGCCCCAGCATTTT.

This clonotype has a count of ten or more. The chain uses TRBV20-1 and TRBJ2-1, with 11 bases aligning to TRBD1. V was clipped by 5 bases and J by 4 bases; unmatched bases: 4. CDR1 and CDR2 (germline): DFQATT, SNEGSKA (reference sequence). There are 14 residues in the CDR3. The CDR3 sequence is CSAYRDRGYNEQFF. CDR3 DNA sequence: TGCAGTGCTTACCGGGACAGGGGGTACAATGAGCAGTTCTTC.

This clonotype appeared many times. The chain couples TRBV18 to TRBJ1-5; D ambiguous. With 5 bases removed from V and 0 bases from J, the gap between germline ends came to 5 bases. Germline CDR1 reads KGHSH; CDR2 reads LQKENI. CDR3 length equals 13 residues. This CDR3 is CASSEGSNQPQHF. DNA for the CDR3: TGTGCCAGCTCAGAGGGTAGCAATCAGCCCCAGCATTTT.

V is TRBV20-1 and J is TRBJ2-7; D ambiguous. Trimming took 6 bases from V and 7 from J, leaving 16 bases between them. From germline, CDR1 is DFQATT and CDR2 SNEGSKA (reference sequence). This CDR3 spans 12 amino acids. The CDR3 DNA is TGCAGTGCCAGCAGGTCAGGTGGTGAGCAGTACTTC. Translated: CSASRSGGEQYF.

This clonotype was seen more than once but under ten times. The CDR3 DNA reads TGCAGCGTTGAAATATGGGCAGGGGTCCGCCAAGAGACCCAGTACTTC. The encoded protein is CSVEIWAGVRQETQYF. The chain uses TRBV29-1 and TRBJ2-5; D is perhaps TRBD1 (6 bases). The V and J ends lost 2 bases and 1 base respectively, with 17 bases between them. Per the germline V gene, CDR1 is SQVTM and CDR2 is ANQGSEA. The CDR3 contains 16 residues.

This clonotype was seen more than once but under ten times. This chain uses TRBV20-1 with TRBJ2-7; 13 positions agree with TRBD2. There are 16 residues in the CDR3. J lost 1 base, V lost 2 bases, and 5 bases had no gene match. CDR1 DFQATT and CDR2 SNEGSKA come from the germline V gene (reference sequence). Written as DNA, the CDR3 is TGCAGTGCTAGACGACTAGCGGGAGGCCCATCCTACGAGCAGTACTTC. It translates to CSARRLAGGPSYEQYF.

This clonotype was counted ten times or more. The chain joins TRBV27 to TRBJ2-2; TRBD2 might be the D (6 bases). The germline V and J ends were trimmed by 4 bases and 6 bases, with 12 bases remaining between them. The germline V gene has CDR1 MNHEY and CDR2 SMNVEV (reference sequence). CDR3 length: 14 residues. The CDR3 coding sequence is TGTGCCAGCAGTTGGGGACTTCATGCCGGGGAGCTGTTTTTT. Its protein is CASSWGLHAGELFF.

The V gene is TRBV7-9, the J gene TRBJ2-3, with TRBD2 matching 8 bases. The CDR3 is 19 residues long. Unmatched junction bases numbered 20, after V lost 5 bases and J lost 4 bases. The germline V gene encodes CDR1 SEHNR and CDR2 FQNEAQ (reference sequence). Here the CDR3 reads CASSLSGGVSGKRSDTQYF. CDR3 sequence (DNA): TGTGCCAGCAGCCTTAGCGGAGGAGTTAGCGGGAAGAGGTCAGATACGCAGTATTTT.

Ten or more counts support this clonotype. This chain connects TRBV6-5 to TRBJ1-2; 8 nucleotides align to TRBD1. Looked up from germline, CDR1 is MNHEY and CDR2 is SVGAGI. V shed 2 bases, J shed 2 bases, and the junction held 1 base outside the gene matches. CDR3 length: 14 residues. The CDR3 loop reads CASSYRTGNYGYTF. CDR3 bases: TGTGCCAGCAGTTACCGGACAGGGAACTATGGCTACACCTTC.

This clonotype was recorded many times. This rearrangement joins TRBV11-3 to TRBJ2-3; TRBD2 matches at 10 bases. V lost 1 base, J lost 2 bases, and 3 bases stayed unmatched. The germline CDR1 and CDR2 sequences are SGHNT and YENEEA. The CDR3 length is 16 residues. In nucleotides, the CDR3 is TGTGCCAGCAGCTTAGTTAGCGGGAGGACCACAGATACGCAGTATTTT. It yields the protein CASSLVSGRTTDTQYF.